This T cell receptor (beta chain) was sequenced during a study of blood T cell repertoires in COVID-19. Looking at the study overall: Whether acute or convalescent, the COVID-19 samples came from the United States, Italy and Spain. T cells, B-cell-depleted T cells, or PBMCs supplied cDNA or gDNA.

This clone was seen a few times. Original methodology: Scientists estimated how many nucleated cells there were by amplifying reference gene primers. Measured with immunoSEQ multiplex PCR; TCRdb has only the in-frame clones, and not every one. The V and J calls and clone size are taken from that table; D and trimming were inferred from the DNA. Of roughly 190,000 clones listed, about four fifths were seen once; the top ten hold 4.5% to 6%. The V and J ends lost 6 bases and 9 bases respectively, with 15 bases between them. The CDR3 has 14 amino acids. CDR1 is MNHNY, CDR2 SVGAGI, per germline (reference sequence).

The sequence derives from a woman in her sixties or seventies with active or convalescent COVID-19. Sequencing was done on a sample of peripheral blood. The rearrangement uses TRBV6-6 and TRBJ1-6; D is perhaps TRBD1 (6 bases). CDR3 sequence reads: CASSHNRDGSPLHF. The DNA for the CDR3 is TGTGCCAGCAGCCATAACAGGGATGGTTCACCCCTCCACTTT.